One and the same sample provided the 17 T cell receptor beta chains below, sequenced in a study of T cell changes during pregnancy in multiple sclerosis. The data were produced by immunoSEQ multiplex PCR, yet TCRdb's version contains in-frame clones alone and is incomplete. The top ten hold 0.25% of the sample, which has under 60,000 clones, 92% seen once. The source material was CD4+ T cells from peripheral blood mononuclear cells, sampled in the third trimester of pregnancy. These receptors came from a female donor with multiple sclerosis, enrolled in a pregnancy study.

This chain connects TRBV7-9 to TRBJ2-3; 15 nucleotides line up with TRBD2. From germline, CDR1 is SEHNR and CDR2 FQNEAQ (reference sequence). With V trimmed by 3 bases and J by 3 bases, 4 bases remained unmatched. This CDR3 spans 17 amino acids. The CDR3 DNA reads as TGTGCCAGCAGCTTCGGACTAGCGGGGGGGCTGACAGATACGCAGTATTTT. Translated: CASSFGLAGGLTDTQYF.

The chain has TRBV19 and TRBJ1-5; 10 nucleotides align to TRBD1. The V gene's germline CDR1 is LNHDA and CDR2 SQIVND (reference sequence). V lost 6 bases and J lost 2; bases outside the gene matches: 4. The length of the CDR3 is 15 residues. This CDR3 reads CASSRTGGRNQPQHF. In DNA, the CDR3 is TGTGCCAGTAGCCGGACAGGGGGACGCAATCAGCCCCAGCATTTT.

The chain employs TRBV6-1 and TRBJ2-1, with TRBD2 matching over 10 bases. The CDR3 covers 15 residues. The ends lost 6 bases at V and 2 bases at J; junction bases unmatched: 4. The germline gives CDR1 MNHNS, CDR2 SASEGT. Here the CDR3 reads CASRVAGGPYNEQFF. The CDR3 DNA reads as TGTGCCAGCAGGGTAGCGGGGGGCCCCTACAATGAGCAGTTCTTC.

The rearrangement uses TRBV14 and TRBJ2-7; D might be TRBD2 (6 bases). Trimming took 1 base from V and 2 from J, leaving 15 bases between them. Germline CDR1 SGHDN, CDR2 FVKESK. The CDR3 runs to 16 residues. The CDR3 region has the DNA TGTGCCAGCAGCCAAGGGGACTGGGACCTCCCCTACGAGCAGTACTTC. Amino acids: CASSQGDWDLPYEQYF.

This rearrangement joins TRBV7-2 to TRBJ2-5, with 9 bases that match TRBD2. Germline V CDR1 and CDR2: SGHTA, FQGNSA. The CDR3 is made up of 14 amino acids. The trim removed 3 bases at V and 7 bases at J, leaving 6 bases unmatched. CDR3 sequence reads: CASSLGELAGTQYF. Written as DNA, the CDR3 is TGTGCCAGCAGCTTGGGCGAACTAGCGGGGACCCAGTACTTC.

The chain combines TRBV28 with TRBJ2-5, with D perhaps matching TRBD2 (5 bases). V lost 7 bases, J lost 1 base, and 16 bases lay in between. The germline gives CDR1 MDHEN, CDR2 SYDVKM. This CDR3 comprises 15 residues. The CDR3: CASTRPVGGQETQYF. The CDR3 coding sequence is TGTGCCAGCACTAGACCGGTAGGAGGCCAAGAGACCCAGTACTTC.

The rearrangement links TRBV5-4 to TRBJ2-2; 8 nucleotides line up with TRBD1. V shed 2 bases, J shed 4 bases, and the junction held 7 bases outside the gene matches. Germline CDR1 reads SGHNT; CDR2 reads YYREEE (reference sequence). This CDR3 region has 16 residues. The CDR3 DNA is TGTGCCAGCAGCTTAGGACAGGGAGCCACCACCGGGGAGCTGTTTTTT. It translates to CASSLGQGATTGELFF.

This chain connects TRBV18 to TRBJ2-5; the D gene is possibly TRBD2 (6 bases). This CDR3 spans 16 amino acids. The germline V gene encodes CDR1 KGHSH and CDR2 LQKENI. V lost 1 base to trimming and J lost 1 base, with 13 bases between them. The CDR3 nucleotides read TGTGCCAGCTCACCACGGGAAGGGACTCTCCAAGAGACCCAGTACTTC. Protein: CASSPREGTLQETQYF.

V gene TRBV7-2 combines with J gene TRBJ1-4; 10 bases align to TRBD1. V trimming: 5 bases; J trimming: 8 bases; junction bases outside the gene matches: 14. Germline CDR1 is SGHTA and CDR2 is FQGNSA. This CDR3 has 17 residues. The CDR3 loop is CASSPRDRGGVEEKLFF. Written as DNA, the CDR3 is TGTGCCAGCAGCCCGCGGGACAGGGGAGGAGTAGAGGAAAAACTGTTTTTT. The whole variable domain, remainder taken from reference TRBV7-2 and TRBJ1-4, is GAGVSQSPSNKVTEKGKDVELRCDPISGHTALYWYRQSLGQGLEFLIYFQGNSAPDKSGLPSDRFSAERTGGSVSTLTIQRTQQEDSAVYLCASSPRDRGGVEEKLFFGSGTQLSVL.

The gene calls are TRBV7-9 and TRBJ1-5; weak D call: TRBD1 (6 bases). Germline V gives CDR1 SEHNR, CDR2 FQNEAQ (reference sequence). The CDR3 consists of 16 residues. Trimming left V 5 bases short and J 0 bases short, with 14 bases between. The CDR3 DNA follows: TGTGCCAGCAGCAAGGACAGCACTTTTAGCAATCAGCCCCAGCATTTT. This codes for CASSKDSTFSNQPQHF.

J is TRBJ2-2 and V is TRBV7-9, with a possible D match to TRBD2 (6 bases). This CDR3 is 18 amino acids long. The germline V gene has CDR1 SEHNR and CDR2 FQNEAQ (reference sequence). Trimming pared 4 bases from V and 4 bases from J, leaving 22 bases between. This CDR3 is CASSSQIGGGPRTGELFF. As DNA, the CDR3 is TGTGCCAGCAGCTCCCAAATTGGAGGAGGGCCACGCACCGGGGAGCTGTTTTTT. Filled out from reference TRBV7-9 and TRBJ2-2, the complete variable domain reads DTGVSQNPRHKITKRGQNVTFRCDPISEHNRLYWYRQTLGQGPEFLTYFQNEAQLEKSRLLSDRFSAERPKGSFSTLEIQRTEQGDSAMYLCASSSQIGGGPRTGELFFGEGSRLTVL.

The rearrangement uses TRBV2 and TRBJ1-5; unclear D gene. There are 15 residues in the CDR3. V was trimmed by 6 bases and J by 0 bases, leaving 12 bases between them. Germline CDR1 SNHLY, CDR2 FYNNEI. CDR3 nucleotide sequence: TGTGCCAGCAGCAGGTCGCAAAATAGCAATCAGCCCCAGCATTTT. This encodes CASSRSQNSNQPQHF.

The chain has TRBV28 and TRBJ1-4; TRBD1 agrees at 7 bases. Germline V lookup: CDR1 MDHEN, CDR2 SYDVKM. V was pared by 6 bases and J by 5 bases, with 3 bases of the junction left unmatched. The length of the CDR3 is 13 residues. This chain's CDR3 is CASSPGQNEKLFF. As DNA, the CDR3 is TGTGCCAGCAGCCCGGGACAGAATGAAAAACTGTTTTTT. The complete variable domain, with remaining parts taken from reference TRBV28 and TRBJ1-4, reads DVKVTQSSRYLVKRTGEKVFLECVQDMDHENMFWYRQDPGLGLRLIYFSYDVKMKEKGDIPEGYSVSREKKERFSLILESASTNQTSMYLCASSPGQNEKLFFGSGTQLSVL.

The rearrangement uses TRBV10-3 and TRBJ2-2, with 7 bases matching TRBD2. V dropped 0 bases and J dropped 5; count of bases not matched to a gene: 6. There are 16 residues in the CDR3. The germline gives CDR1 ENHRY, CDR2 SYGVKD. CDR3: CAISESGGLGTGELFF. CDR3 nucleotides: TGTGCCATCAGTGAGTCGGGAGGACTAGGTACCGGGGAGCTGTTTTTT.

The V and J genes are TRBV6-1 and TRBJ1-2; D is unclear. The length of the CDR3 is 15 residues. Germline lookup yields CDR1 MNHNS and CDR2 SASEGT. V lost 10 bases and J lost 3, with 21 bases in between. CDR3 protein: CATVVREGLDYGYTF. DNA for the CDR3: TGTGCCACCGTGGTGAGGGAGGGATTGGACTATGGCTACACCTTC.

V is TRBV29-1 and J is TRBJ1-3; perhaps TRBD1 as D (6 bases). The CDR3 totals 12 residues. Germline loops: CDR1 SQVTM, CDR2 ANQGSEA. V was pared by 8 bases and J by 2 bases, with 10 bases between. CDR3 protein: CSTRTAGNTIYF. In DNA form, the CDR3 reads TGCAGCACCCGGACAGCTGGAAACACCATATATTTT.

V usage is TRBV2 and J usage is TRBJ2-7, with 7 positions matching TRBD2. The CDR3 totals 15 residues. Germline values: CDR1 SNHLY, CDR2 FYNNEI. The V and J ends lost 7 bases and 2 bases, in that order; junction bases with no gene match: 11. Here the CDR3 reads CASTYGRDYPYEQYF. The CDR3 DNA reads as TGTGCCAGCACGTATGGGCGGGACTACCCCTACGAGCAGTACTTC.